The clone carrying this T cell receptor beta chain has more than one count but fewer than ten. This sample is drawn from a study of T-cell memory formation after mild COVID-19. TCR alpha and TCR beta cDNA libraries with sample barcodes and UMIs came from 5'RACE using constant-segment primers. TCRdb recomputed calls from the 5' RACE reads with MiXCR, one row per CDR3 protein. Here the sample spans 200,000 to 250,000 distinct CDR3 sequences, around 10% being singletons. Germline V gene sequence: CDR1 SEHNR, CDR2 FQNEAQ (reference sequence). The CDR3 consists of 14 residues. Trimming pared 4 bases from V and 4 bases from J, leaving 11 bases between.

V usage is TRBV7-9 and J usage is TRBJ1-5; D is ambiguous. The TCR was taken from a man in his late teens or twenties who had mild COVID-19 (a few samples of this study predate the infection). Cell type and time point are not known. The sample was PBMCs or a T cell subset sorted from them (not recorded which). The CDR3 DNA reads TGTGCCAGCAGCTCAACCTTCAGGAATCAGCCCCAGCATTTT. Amino acid sequence: CASSSTFRNQPQHF.